This TCR beta chain originates from a study of blood T cell repertoires in COVID-19. Using immunoSEQ multiplex PCR, the repertoire was profiled, and TCRdb retains in-frame clones only, with some absent. The table includes under 55,000 clones, approximately 82% detected once. V lost 7 bases to trimming and J lost 9 bases; unmatched junction nucleotides: 12. CDR1 is SQVTM and CDR2 is ANQGSEA in the germline V gene. This CDR3 is 13 amino acids long. The clonotype was recovered from a woman in her fifties or sixties with acute COVID-19. Sequencing was performed on PBMCs or T cells enriched from blood (not recorded which). The J gene is TRBJ2-5, the V gene TRBV29-1, with 9 positions matching TRBD1. The CDR3 DNA is TGCAGCGGGAGACAGGGGGAGATGATGGCCCAGTACTTC. It is translated as CSGRQGEMMAQYF.